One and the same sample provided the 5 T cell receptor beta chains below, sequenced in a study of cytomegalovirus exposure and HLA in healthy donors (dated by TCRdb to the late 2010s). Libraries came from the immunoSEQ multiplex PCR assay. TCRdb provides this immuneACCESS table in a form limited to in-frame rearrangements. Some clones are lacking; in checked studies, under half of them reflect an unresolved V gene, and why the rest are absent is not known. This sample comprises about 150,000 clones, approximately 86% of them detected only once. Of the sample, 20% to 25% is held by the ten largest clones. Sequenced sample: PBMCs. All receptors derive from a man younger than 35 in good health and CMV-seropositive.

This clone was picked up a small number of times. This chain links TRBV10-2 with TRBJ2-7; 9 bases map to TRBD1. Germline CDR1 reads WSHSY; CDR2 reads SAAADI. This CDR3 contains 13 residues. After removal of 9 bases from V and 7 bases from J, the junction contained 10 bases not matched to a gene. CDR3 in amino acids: CASEGQGTEEQYF. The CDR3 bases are TGCGCCAGTGAGGGACAGGGTACAGAAGAGCAGTACTTC.

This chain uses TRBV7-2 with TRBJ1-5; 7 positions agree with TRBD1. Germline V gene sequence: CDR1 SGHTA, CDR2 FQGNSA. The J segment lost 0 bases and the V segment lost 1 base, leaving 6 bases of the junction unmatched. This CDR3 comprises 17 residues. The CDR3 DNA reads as TGTGCCAGCAGCTTAGGGGACAGACTTTATAGCAATCAGCCCCAGCATTTT. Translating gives CASSLGDRLYSNQPQHF.

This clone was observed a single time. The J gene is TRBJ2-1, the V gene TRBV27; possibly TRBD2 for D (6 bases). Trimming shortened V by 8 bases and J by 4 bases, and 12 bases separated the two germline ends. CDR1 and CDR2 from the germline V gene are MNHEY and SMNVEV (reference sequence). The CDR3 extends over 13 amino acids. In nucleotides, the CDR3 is TGTGCCAGCGCGGGACGGTTTTACAATGAGCAGTTCTTC. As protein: CASAGRFYNEQFF.

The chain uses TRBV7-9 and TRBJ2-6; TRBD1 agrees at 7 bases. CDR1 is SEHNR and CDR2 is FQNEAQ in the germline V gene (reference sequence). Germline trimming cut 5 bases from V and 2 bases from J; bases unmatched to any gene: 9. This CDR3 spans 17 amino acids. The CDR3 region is CASSTNRGSPGANVLTF. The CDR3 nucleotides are TGTGCCAGCAGCACGAACAGGGGTTCTCCTGGGGCCAACGTCCTGACTTTC.

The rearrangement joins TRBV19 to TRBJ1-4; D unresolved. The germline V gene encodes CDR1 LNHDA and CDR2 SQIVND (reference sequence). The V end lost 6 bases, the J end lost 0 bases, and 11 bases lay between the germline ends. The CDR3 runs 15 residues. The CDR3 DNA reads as TGTGCCAGTAGGGGAGACACCGCAACTAATGAAAAACTGTTTTTT. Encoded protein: CASRGDTATNEKLFF.